These 26 T cell receptor beta chains share one sample of origin, sequenced in a study of beta chain features in type 1 diabetes. All of the isolated RNA was reverse transcribed, so expressed TCRB transcripts were sequenced. TCRdb keeps only in-frame clones here, not all; method: immunoSEQ multiplex PCR. The table includes roughly 330,000 clones, approximately 11% detected once. The sample was naive CD4+ T cells from blood. The receptors stem from a woman aged 25-40 years in good health.

This clone was seen a handful of times. The rearrangement joins TRBV7-2 to TRBJ2-7, with TRBD1 matching 8 bases. After removal of 3 bases from V and 2 bases from J, the junction contained 6 bases not matched to a gene. This CDR3 spans 15 amino acids. The germline CDR1 and CDR2 sequences are SGHTA and FQGNSA. CDR3 sequence: CASSLTGVEAYEQYF. In DNA, the CDR3 is TGTGCCAGCAGCTTGACAGGGGTTGAGGCCTACGAGCAGTACTTC.

The V call is TRBV6-1, the J call TRBJ1-2; 9 positions agree with TRBD1. After removal of 4 bases from V and 2 bases from J, the junction contained 8 bases not matched to a gene. Germline V gives CDR1 MNHNS, CDR2 SASEGT. The CDR3 totals 16 residues. The CDR3 loop is CASSAAAGQGNYGYTF. The DNA of the CDR3 is TGTGCCAGCAGTGCCGCGGCAGGACAGGGGAACTATGGCTACACCTTC.

This clone was observed a few times. The chain joins TRBV18 to TRBJ2-1; 7 nucleotides align to TRBD2. The J segment lost 7 bases and the V segment lost 0 bases, leaving 18 bases of the junction unmatched. CDR1 is KGHSH, CDR2 LQKENI, per germline. The length of the CDR3 is 19 residues. The CDR3 loop is CASSPPTSLRARVRNEQFF. In DNA, the CDR3 is TGTGCCAGCTCACCACCGACTAGCCTACGCGCTAGGGTCAGGAATGAGCAGTTCTTC.

The V call is TRBV15, the J call TRBJ2-3; tentative D call: TRBD2 (6 bases). The V gene's germline CDR1 is LNHNV and CDR2 YYDKDF (reference sequence). CDR3 size: 15 residues. With 0 bases removed from V and 3 bases from J, the gap between germline ends came to 10 bases. CDR3 nucleotide sequence: TGTGCCACCAGCAGAGATATTGGGAGGACAGATACGCAGTATTTT. Residues: CATSRDIGRTDTQYF.

There are a few counts of this clone. The J gene is TRBJ2-7, the V gene TRBV7-2; 8 nucleotides align to TRBD1. Germline loops: CDR1 SGHTA, CDR2 FQGNSA. J gave up 7 bases and V 4 bases, and 15 bases lay outside the gene matches. This CDR3 region has 16 residues. CDR3 protein: CASSSYRGVELGEQYF. CDR3 coding DNA: TGTGCCAGCAGCTCCTACAGGGGGGTAGAGTTAGGGGAGCAGTACTTC.

Comments on this clone: At one of its ends the junction is not consistent with the germline gene, which may arise from a read error. V is TRBV7-9 and J is TRBJ2-3, with TRBD2 matching 12 bases. Germline CDR1 SEHNR, CDR2 FQNEAQ (reference sequence). The CDR3 sequence is 15 residues long. Here the CDR3 reads CASSLAGGPRDTQYF. The CDR3 nucleotides read TGTGCCAGCAGCCTAGCGGGAGGGCCGCGAGATACGCAGTATTTT.

The rearrangement uses TRBV5-8 and TRBJ1-5; TRBD1 might be the D (6 bases). The CDR3 totals 16 residues. The germline V gene encodes CDR1 SGHTS and CDR2 YDEGEE. CDR3 DNA: TGTGCTCACGCACCGGGACAAGGGATTCGCAATCAGCCCCAGCATTTT. This codes for CAHAPGQGIRNQPQHF.

This clone was recorded a few times. The CDR3 nucleotides are TGTGCCAGCAGCTCGGCGGGCCCACGGAAGTTCTTC. Protein sequence: CASSSAGPRKFF. The chain employs TRBV11-2 and TRBJ2-1; the D gene is possibly TRBD2 (5 bases). Trimming cost V 4 bases and J 14 bases, with 15 bases left between them. Looked up from germline, CDR1 is SGHAT and CDR2 is FQNNGV. The CDR3 has 12 amino acids. Combining the CDR3 with reference TRBV11-2 and TRBJ2-1 gives the whole variable domain EAGVAQSPRYKIIEKRQSVAFWCNPISGHATLYWYQQILGQGPKLLIQFQNNGVVDDSQLPKDRFSAERLKGVDSTLKIQPAKLEDSAVYLCASSSAGPRKFFGPGTRLTVL.

As concerns this clone: At one of its ends the junction is not consistent with the germline gene, which may arise from a read error. V and J are TRBV18 and TRBJ2-7; TRBD1 might be the D (6 bases). The CDR3 has 15 amino acids. CDR1 and CDR2 (germline): KGHSH, LQKENI. DNA of the CDR3: TGTGCCAGCTCAGCCTCGGCAGGGGCCGACTACAAGCAGTACTTC. Translating gives CASSASAGADYKQYF.

The chain uses TRBV6-5 and TRBJ1-2; D may be TRBD1 (5 bases). This CDR3 region has 14 residues. The V end was cut by 10 bases, the J end by 1 base, with 16 bases between. CDR1 and CDR2 (germline): MNHEY, SVGAGI. CDR3 region: CAISPDRSNYGYTF. CDR3 in DNA: TGTGCCATCTCGCCCGACAGAAGTAACTATGGCTACACCTTC.

The V call is TRBV25-1, the J call TRBJ1-1, with D perhaps TRBD1 (5 bases). V gave up 1 base and J gave up 0 bases, with 9 bases separating them. This CDR3 is 15 amino acids long. Per the germline V gene, CDR1 is MGHDK and CDR2 is SYGVNS. The CDR3 DNA is TGTGCCAGCAGTGAATCCCAGGGCATGAACACTGAAGCTTTCTTT. Translating gives CASSESQGMNTEAFF.

This clone was picked up a small number of times. V and J are TRBV7-2 and TRBJ1-2; D possibly corresponds to TRBD1 (5 bases). Trimming removed 5 bases at V and 3 bases at J, with 10 bases between. Per germline, CDR1 SGHTA and CDR2 FQGNSA. This CDR3 contains 13 residues. The CDR3 sequence: CASSIQGDYGYTF. The DNA for the CDR3 is TGTGCCAGCAGCATTCAGGGTGACTATGGCTACACCTTC.

In its sample, this clone was seen a few times. V is TRBV13 and J is TRBJ2-2, with D possibly being TRBD2 (5 bases). Trimming removed 2 bases at V and 1 base at J, with 5 bases between. CDR3 length: 14 residues. Germline V gene sequence: CDR1 PRHDT, CDR2 FYEKMQ (reference sequence). The CDR3 nucleotides read TGTGCCAGCAGCTTAACTAGGAACACCGGGGAGCTGTTTTTT. Its translation: CASSLTRNTGELFF.

This clone turned up a few times. The chain uses TRBV29-1 and TRBJ1-2; a possible D gene is TRBD1 (6 bases). V dropped 7 bases and J dropped 6 bases, with 12 bases sitting between them. The CDR3 totals 11 residues. Germline-derived CDR1 and CDR2 are SQVTM and ANQGSEA. CDR3 coding DNA: TGCAGCGCTGGGGGGGCTAATGGCTACACCTTC. Its translation: CSAGGANGYTF.

This clone turned up a few times. The chain combines TRBV6-1 with TRBJ1-1, with TRBD1 matching 7 bases. The J segment lost 3 bases and the V segment lost 4 bases, leaving 8 bases of the junction unmatched. The CDR3 runs 15 residues. Germline CDR1 is MNHNS and CDR2 is SASEGT. This CDR3 reads CASSGQGAGYTEAFF. CDR3 sequence (DNA): TGTGCCAGCAGTGGACAGGGCGCTGGCTACACTGAAGCTTTCTTT.

The chain joins TRBV25-1 to TRBJ2-7, with TRBD1 identical over 7 bases. There are 16 residues in the CDR3. The V segment lost 2 bases and the J segment 3 bases; nucleotides outside the gene matches: 10. Germline CDR1 is MGHDK and CDR2 is SYGVNS. The CDR3 here is CASSEDGQAYYYEQYF. CDR3 nucleotide sequence: TGTGCCAGCAGTGAAGACGGACAGGCCTACTACTACGAGCAGTACTTC.

The J gene is TRBJ2-3, the V gene TRBV7-2, with 7 nucleotides matching TRBD2. The CDR3 totals 18 residues. The germline V gene encodes CDR1 SGHTA and CDR2 FQGNSA. With V trimmed by 4 bases and J by 4 bases, 17 bases remained unmatched. The CDR3 DNA sequence: TGTGCCAGCAGCTACCAACAGATGGGTACGGGAGGCGCAGATACGCAGTATTTT. Its protein is CASSYQQMGTGGADTQYF.

The chain recombines TRBV6-5 with TRBJ2-1; D possibly corresponds to TRBD2 (5 bases). CDR1 MNHEY and CDR2 SVGAGI come from the germline V gene. V lost 0 bases and J 3 bases, leaving 6 bases between the germline ends. This CDR3 region has 14 residues. The CDR3 DNA is TGTGCCAGCAGTTACTCGAGGGACTACAATGAGCAGTTCTTC. Translation: CASSYSRDYNEQFF.

The V call is TRBV7-9, the J call TRBJ2-3, with TRBD2 identical over 8 bases. The J segment lost 8 bases and the V segment lost 1 base, leaving 5 bases of the junction unmatched. This CDR3 has 14 residues. CDR1 and CDR2 from the germline V gene are SEHNR and FQNEAQ (reference sequence). DNA of the CDR3: TGTGCCAGCAGCTTAGAGGGCACTAGCGGTACGCAGTATTTT. Translation gives CASSLEGTSGTQYF.

The chain uses TRBV6-5 and TRBJ2-5, with a weak D call TRBD2 (6 bases). Germline lookup yields CDR1 MNHEY and CDR2 SVGAGI. This CDR3 has 14 residues. V gave up 2 bases and J gave up 5 bases, with 12 bases separating them. The CDR3 region has the DNA TGTGCCAGCAGTTACCCAGCGGGCAGGGAGACCCAGTACTTC. Amino acids: CASSYPAGRETQYF.

The V call is TRBV13, the J call TRBJ2-2, with 13 positions matching TRBD2. V lost 4 bases and J lost 6; bases outside the gene matches: 8. The germline gives CDR1 PRHDT, CDR2 FYEKMQ (reference sequence). The CDR3 spans 17 residues. The CDR3 sequence is CASSYSGLAGLAGELFF. CDR3 in DNA: TGTGCCAGCAGCTACTCGGGACTAGCGGGACTCGCCGGGGAGCTGTTTTTT.

This clone was seen only a few times. The CDR3: CASSDGQLGYEQYF. The CDR3 region has the DNA TGTGCCAGCAGCGACGGACAACTTGGCTACGAGCAGTACTTC. This sequence joins TRBV5-8 and TRBJ2-7; a possible D gene is TRBD1 (5 bases). The CDR3 totals 14 residues. The V end lost 4 bases, the J end lost 3 bases, and 14 bases lay between the germline ends. Germline V gives CDR1 SGHTS, CDR2 YDEGEE.

The sample holds a few counts of this clone. V gene TRBV7-2 combines with J gene TRBJ2-1, with 11 bases identical to TRBD1. Trimming removed 6 bases from V and 6 bases from J; junction bases left unmatched: 4. This CDR3 has 14 amino acids. Germline-derived CDR1 and CDR2 are SGHTA and FQGNSA. The CDR3 coding sequence is TGTGCCAGCAGGCGGACAGGGGGCCGCAATGAGCAGTTCTTC. Translated: CASRRTGGRNEQFF.

This chain links TRBV4-3 with TRBJ2-3; 10 nucleotides agree with TRBD2. Losses at the gene ends were 3 bases for V and 1 base for J; bases not matched to a gene: 7. CDR1 and CDR2 from the germline V gene are LGHNA and YSLEER. CDR3 length: 17 amino acids. CDR3 coding DNA: TGCGCCAGCAGCCAGGGAATAGCGGGAGGCCGCACAGATACGCAGTATTTT. It yields the protein CASSQGIAGGRTDTQYF.

This clone was seen only a few times. The J gene is TRBJ2-3, the V gene TRBV7-9; TRBD2 matches 11 bases. The CDR3 spans 19 residues. The junction had 9 bases not matched to a gene; V was cut back by 0 bases and J by 1 base. CDR1 and CDR2 from the germline V gene are SEHNR and FQNEAQ (reference sequence). CDR3 DNA sequence: TGTGCCAGCAGCTTAGCGAAGACTAGCGGGAAGGTCGGCACAGATACGCAGTATTTT. Translation gives CASSLAKTSGKVGTDTQYF.

The V and J genes are TRBV28 and TRBJ1-2, with D possibly TRBD1 on 5 matching bases. This CDR3 region has 13 residues. With 4 bases removed from V and 8 bases from J, the gap between germline ends came to 14 bases. The germline gives CDR1 MDHEN, CDR2 SYDVKM. The CDR3: CASSSGLLEGYTF. For the CDR3, the DNA is TGTGCCAGCAGTTCAGGGTTGTTGGAGGGCTACACCTTC.